Following are 4 T cell receptor beta chains from one sample sequenced in a study of T-cell memory formation after mild COVID-19. A single record per CDR3 protein comes from TCRdb applying MiXCR to the 5' RACE reads. The data show about 140,000 distinct CDR3 sequences, with 11% to 15% seen just once and about 26% held by the top ten. The specimen was PBMCs or a T cell subset sorted from them (not recorded which). The receptors derive from an adult woman who had mild COVID-19 (a few samples of this study predate the infection). Cell type and time point are not known.

This clonotype was counted a few times. As DNA, the CDR3 is TGTGCCAGCAGTCCCGACAGGGATCAAAACATTCAGTACTTC. Translating it yields CASSPDRDQNIQYF. The chain combines TRBV6-2 or TRBV6-3 with TRBJ2-4; 7 bases align to TRBD1. Trimming at V came to 5 bases and at J to 5 bases, leaving 6 bases not matched to a gene. CDR1 and CDR2 (germline): MNHEY, SVGEGT. This CDR3 has 14 amino acids.

This clonotype was seen only a few times. This rearrangement joins TRBV7-9 to TRBJ2-1; D is undetermined. Trimming took 3 bases from V and 6 from J, leaving 21 bases between them. The germline CDR1 and CDR2 sequences are SEHNR and FQNEAQ (reference sequence). CDR3 length equals 17 residues. CDR3 sequence: CASSFSNYIQGINEQFF. The CDR3 nucleotides read TGTGCCAGCAGCTTCTCCAACTATATACAAGGGATCAATGAGCAGTTCTTC.

The sample holds a few counts of this clonotype. This chain joins TRBV15 and TRBJ2-1; perhaps TRBD2 as D (6 bases). Germline-derived CDR1 and CDR2 are LNHNV and YYDKDF (reference sequence). This CDR3 is built from 13 residues. Deletions cut 1 base from V and 6 bases from J, with 7 bases between. DNA of the CDR3: TGTGCCACCAGCAGAGGGAGGGCCAATGAGCAGTTCTTC. This translates into CATSRGRANEQFF.

The chain couples TRBV7-8 to TRBJ1-2, with D perhaps matching TRBD1 (6 bases). There are 12 residues in the CDR3. With 3 bases removed from V and 8 bases from J, the gap between germline ends came to 10 bases. The germline gives CDR1 SGHVS, CDR2 FQNEAQ. CDR3 sequence reads: CASSLGGGGYTF. The CDR3 coding sequence is TGTGCCAGCAGCTTGGGAGGGGGAGGCTACACCTTC.